The sequence of this T cell receptor (beta chain) was determined in a study of blood T cell repertoires in COVID-19. V dropped 0 bases and J dropped 0 bases, with 11 bases sitting between them. CDR1 MNHEY and CDR2 SVGAGI come from the germline V gene. The length of the CDR3 is 16 residues. Study processing details: From reference gene primer amplification, estimates of nucleated cell counts were derived. The method was immunoSEQ multiplex PCR; TCRdb's version includes in-frame clones alone and lacks a portion of them. V and J calls and clone size are given by that table; D and trimming were obtained from the DNA. Here the sample spans about 23,000 clones, roughly 84% being singletons.

The rearrangement uses TRBV6-5 and TRBJ1-1, with D perhaps TRBD1 (5 bases). Sequenced: peripheral blood. The TCR originated in a man aged 65 to 85 with acute or convalescent COVID-19. DNA for the CDR3: TGTGCCAGCAGTTACTCGAGACAGTCTCTGAACACTGAAGCTTTCTTT. Translation gives CASSYSRQSLNTEAFF.